These 7 T cell receptor beta chains originate from one sample sequenced in a study of vaccination effects on CD4 cells after COVID-19. Antigens for these TCRs are unknown. Subsequent to roughly 9 days of culture, CD4+ T cells were isolated. TCRdb keeps only in-frame clones here, not all; method: immunoSEQ multiplex PCR. Of around 40,000 clones listed, roughly 65% are singletons. The sample was CD4+ T cells from PBMCs cultured without peptide, taken before COVID-19 vaccination. The source is a human donor who received a COVID-19 vaccine.

In this sample, this clone turned up a few times. The V call is TRBV12-3 or TRBV12-4, the J call TRBJ1-1, with no clear D. V lost 8 bases, J lost 5 bases, and 9 bases lay in between. This CDR3 has 11 residues. CDR3 nucleotides: TGTGCCAGCGGGTTCTGGACTGAAGCTTTCTTT. Its protein product is CASGFWTEAFF.

The genes are TRBV5-4 and TRBJ2-5; D unresolved. The germline V and J ends were trimmed by 2 bases and 3 bases, with 8 bases remaining between them. Germline CDR1 and CDR2: SGHNT and YYREEE (reference sequence). This CDR3 contains 13 residues. CDR3 DNA: TGTGCCAGCAGCTTCTTGGGGAAAGAGACCCAGTACTTC. It specifies CASSFLGKETQYF.

The rearrangement links TRBV3-1 (or the pseudogene TRBV3-2) to TRBJ2-2, with TRBD2 identical over 8 bases. The germline CDR1 and CDR2 sequences are LGHDT and YNNKEL (reference sequence). The CDR3 is 16 residues long. V shed 1 base, J shed 5 bases, and the junction held 6 bases outside the gene matches. This CDR3 reads CASSQVGGGLTGELFF. CDR3 sequence (DNA): TGTGCCAGCAGCCAAGTCGGCGGGGGGTTAACCGGGGAGCTGTTTTTT.

The chain employs TRBV25-1 and TRBJ1-4, with TRBD1 matching 8 bases. CDR3 length: 14 residues. Germline CDR1 and CDR2: MGHDK and SYGVNS. Germline trimming cut 4 bases from V and 5 bases from J; bases unmatched to any gene: 3. The chain's CDR3 is CASSVGQANEKLFF. The CDR3 DNA follows: TGTGCCAGCAGTGTGGGACAGGCCAATGAAAAACTGTTTTTT.

The chain couples TRBV29-1 to TRBJ1-2; unclear D gene. Germline V gene lookup returns CDR1 SQVTM and CDR2 ANQGSEA. The CDR3 is made up of 11 amino acids. Between the trimmed V and J ends, which lost 3 bases and 4 bases, there was a span of 6 bases. The DNA of the CDR3 is TGCAGCGTTGATGAAACCTATGGCTACACCTTC. Protein sequence: CSVDETYGYTF.

The chain recombines TRBV6-5 with TRBJ2-3, with D perhaps matching TRBD1 (5 bases). The length of the CDR3 is 16 residues. The V end was cut by 3 bases, the J end by 0 bases, with 13 bases between. CDR1 is MNHEY and CDR2 is SVGAGI in the germline V gene. The DNA for the CDR3 is TGTGCCAGCAGTTATCGGCAGGGTTCTAGCACAGATACGCAGTATTTT. Encoded protein: CASSYRQGSSTDTQYF.

J is TRBJ1-5 and V is TRBV19; 9 bases match TRBD1. The CDR3 loop spans 16 amino acids. Germline V gives CDR1 LNHDA, CDR2 SQIVND (reference sequence). Trimming at V came to 7 bases and at J to 2 bases, leaving 9 bases not matched to a gene. CDR3 nucleotide sequence: TGTGCCAGTATAGGACAGGGGCCTTCTGGCAATCAGCCCCAGCATTTT. Protein sequence: CASIGQGPSGNQPQHF.